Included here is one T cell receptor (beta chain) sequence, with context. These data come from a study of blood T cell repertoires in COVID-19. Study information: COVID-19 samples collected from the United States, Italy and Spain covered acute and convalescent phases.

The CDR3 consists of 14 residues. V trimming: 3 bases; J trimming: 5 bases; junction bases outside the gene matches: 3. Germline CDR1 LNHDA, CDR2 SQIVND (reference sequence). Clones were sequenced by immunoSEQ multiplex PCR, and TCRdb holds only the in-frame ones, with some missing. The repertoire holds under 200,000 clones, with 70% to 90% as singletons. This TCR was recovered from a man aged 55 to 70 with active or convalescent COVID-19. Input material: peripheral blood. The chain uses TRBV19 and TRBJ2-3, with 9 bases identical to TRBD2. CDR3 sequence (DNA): TGTGCCAGTAGTATTAGCGGGGGCAGAGATACGCAGTATTTT. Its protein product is CASSISGGRDTQYF.